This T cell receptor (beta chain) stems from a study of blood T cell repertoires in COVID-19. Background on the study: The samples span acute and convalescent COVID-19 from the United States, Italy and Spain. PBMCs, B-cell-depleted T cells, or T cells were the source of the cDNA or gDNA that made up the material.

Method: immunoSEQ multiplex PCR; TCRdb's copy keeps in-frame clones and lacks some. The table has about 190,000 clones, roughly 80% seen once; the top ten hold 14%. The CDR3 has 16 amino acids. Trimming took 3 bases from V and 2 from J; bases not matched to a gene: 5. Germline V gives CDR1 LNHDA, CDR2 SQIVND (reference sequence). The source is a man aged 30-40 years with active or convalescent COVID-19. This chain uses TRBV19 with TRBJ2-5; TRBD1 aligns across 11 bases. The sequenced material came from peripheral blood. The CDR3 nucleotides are TGTGCCAGTAGTATCCCGGACAGGGGGCCGCAAGAGACCCAGTACTTC. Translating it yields CASSIPDRGPQETQYF.